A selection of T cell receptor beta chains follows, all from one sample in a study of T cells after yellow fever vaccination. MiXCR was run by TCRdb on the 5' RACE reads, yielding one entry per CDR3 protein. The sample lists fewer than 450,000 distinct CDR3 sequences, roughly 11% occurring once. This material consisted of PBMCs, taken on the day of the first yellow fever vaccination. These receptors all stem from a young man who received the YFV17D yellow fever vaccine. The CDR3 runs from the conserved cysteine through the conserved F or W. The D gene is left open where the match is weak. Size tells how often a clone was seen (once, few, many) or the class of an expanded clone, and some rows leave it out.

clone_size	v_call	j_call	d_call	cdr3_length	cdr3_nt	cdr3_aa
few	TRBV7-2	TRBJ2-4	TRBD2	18	TGTGCCAGCAGCTTCACTAGCGGGGGCCCTATAGCCAAAAACATTCAGTACTTC	CASSFTSGGPIAKNIQYF
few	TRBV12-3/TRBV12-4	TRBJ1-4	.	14	TGTGCCAGCAGTTCTGGTGCAACTAATGAAAAACTGTTTTTT	CASSSGATNEKLFF
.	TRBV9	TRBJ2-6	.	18	TGTGCCAGCAGCGGACTACGGGACGGGAGAATTGGGGCCAACGTCCTGACTTTC	CASSGLRDGRIGANVLTF
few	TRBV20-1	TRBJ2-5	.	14	TGCAGTGCTAGGGGACAGCGGGGCCAAGAGACCCAGTACTTC	CSARGQRGQETQYF
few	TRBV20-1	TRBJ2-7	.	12	TGCAGTGCCCAAGAAGGTGGGGGGAAGCAGTACTTC	CSAQEGGGKQYF
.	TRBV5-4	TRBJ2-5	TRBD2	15	TGTGCCAGCAGCGAAACCGGGACTAGCTTTGAGACCCAGTACTTC	CASSETGTSFETQYF
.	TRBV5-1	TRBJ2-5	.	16	TGCGCCAGCAGCTTGGAGGTTCCACCCCTCCAAGAGACCCAGTACTTC	CASSLEVPPLQETQYF
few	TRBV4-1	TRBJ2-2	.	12	TGCGCCAGCAGCCAAGTAGCTGGGGAGCTGTTTTTT	CASSQVAGELFF
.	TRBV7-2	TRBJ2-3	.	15	TGTGCCAGCAGCTCCGACAGGCTAAGCACAGATACGCAGTATTTT	CASSSDRLSTDTQYF
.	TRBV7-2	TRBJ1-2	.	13	TGTGCCAGCAGCTTGGGTATAGGGGAAGGCTACACCTTC	CASSLGIGEGYTF
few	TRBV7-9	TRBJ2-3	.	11	TGTGCCAGCGGCAGGTTGGATACGCAGTATTTT	CASGRLDTQYF
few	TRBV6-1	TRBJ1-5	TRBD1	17	TGTGCCAGCAGAGAGGACAGGGGTGCGGGAGGCAATCAGCCCCAGCATTTT	CASREDRGAGGNQPQHF
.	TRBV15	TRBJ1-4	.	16	TGTGCCACCAGCAGAGCCCGTTTCAGGGTTTTTAGGGAACTGTTTTTT	CATSRARFRVFRELFF
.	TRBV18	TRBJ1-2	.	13	TGTGCCAGCTCACCAGACAGGCTCTCTGGCTACACCTTC	CASSPDRLSGYTF
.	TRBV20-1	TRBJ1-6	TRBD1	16	TGCAGTGCTAGAGACGGGACCGGGACAGAAAATTCACCCCTCCACTTT	CSARDGTGTENSPLHF
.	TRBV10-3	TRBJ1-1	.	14	TGTGCCATCAGTGCTACCTCTACTGACACTGAAGCTTTCTTT	CAISATSTDTEAFF
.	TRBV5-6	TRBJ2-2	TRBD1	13	TGTGCCAGTCGAACGACAGGGGCCGGGGAGCTGTTTTTT	CASRTTGAGELFF
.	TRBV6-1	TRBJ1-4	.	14	TGTGCCAGCGGAACCGCCGGGACACCCGAAAAACTGTTTTTT	CASGTAGTPEKLFF
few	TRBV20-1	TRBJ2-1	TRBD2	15	TGCAGTGCTAGATATCAGTCTAGCGGGGGCAATGAGCAGTTCTTC	CSARYQSSGGNEQFF
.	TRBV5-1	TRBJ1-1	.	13	TGCGCCAGCAGCTTGGCCATGGATCTCAAGCTTTCTTTT	CASSLAMDLKLSF
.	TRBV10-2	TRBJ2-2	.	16	TGCGCCAGCCACAACGCCGGGCGGGGTCGGACCGGGGAGCTGTTTTTT	CASHNAGRGRTGELFF
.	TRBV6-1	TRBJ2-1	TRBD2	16	TGTGCCAGCAGTCTCCGACTAGCGGGGGGGGGAAATGAGCAGTTCTTC	CASSLRLAGGGNEQFF
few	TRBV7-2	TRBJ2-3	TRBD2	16	TGTGCCAGCAGCCGCCGGAGCGGGGACTCACGAGATACGCAGTATTTT	CASSRRSGDSRDTQYF
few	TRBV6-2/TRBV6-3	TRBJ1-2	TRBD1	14	TGTGCCACCCAGTCCGGGACAGGGGGGAGCGGCTACACCTTC	CATQSGTGGSGYTF
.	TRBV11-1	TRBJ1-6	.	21	TGTGCCAGCAGCTTAGCCCCCCAGTCTGCTGATCTACACCGACGGAATTCACCCCTCCACTTT	CASSLAPQSADLHRRNSPLHF
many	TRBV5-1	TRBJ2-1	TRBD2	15	TGCGCCAGCAGCTTGACCCCTAGCGGGGTAGATGAGCAGTTCTTC	CASSLTPSGVDEQFF
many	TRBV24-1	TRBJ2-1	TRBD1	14	TGTGCCACCAGTGCGACAGGGGTAGGCGATGAGCAGTTCTTC	CATSATGVGDEQFF
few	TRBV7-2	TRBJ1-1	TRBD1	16	TGTGCCAGCAGCTCGGGACAGGGGGCTGGGGGGACTGAAGCTTTCTTT	CASSSGQGAGGTEAFF
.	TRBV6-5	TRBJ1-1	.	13	TGTGCCAGCAGTTACCCCTTTTCGACTGAAGCTTTCTTT	CASSYPFSTEAFF
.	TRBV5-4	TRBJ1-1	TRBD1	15	TGTGCCAGCAGTCCGCTGGGACAGTTCAACACTGAAGCTTTCTTT	CASSPLGQFNTEAFF
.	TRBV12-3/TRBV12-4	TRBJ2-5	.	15	TGTGCCAGCAGTAACCCAAGGGGGTGGCAAGAGACCCAGTACTTC	CASSNPRGWQETQYF
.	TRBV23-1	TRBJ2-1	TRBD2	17	TGCGCCAACTCCGGGACTAGCGGTATGAGCTCCTACAATGAGCAGTTCTTC	CANSGTSGMSSYNEQFF
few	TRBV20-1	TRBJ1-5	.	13	TGCAGTGCTAGAAGGGGGGACAATCAGCCCCAGCATTTT	CSARRGDNQPQHF
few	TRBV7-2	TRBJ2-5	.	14	TGTGCCAGCAGCTTAGGGGGCGCCGGGGAGACCCAGTACTTC	CASSLGGAGETQYF
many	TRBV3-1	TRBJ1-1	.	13	TGTGCCAGCAGCCAGCCCGGACAAGGCCTAGCTTTCTTT	CASSQPGQGLAFF
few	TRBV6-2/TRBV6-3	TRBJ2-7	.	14	TGTGCCAGCAGCCAGGAATGGACTTCAAACGAGCAGTACTTC	CASSQEWTSNEQYF
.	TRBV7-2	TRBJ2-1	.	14	TGTGGCAGCAGCTTAGGGTCGCAGGGCCATGAGCAGTTCTTC	CGSSLGSQGHEQFF
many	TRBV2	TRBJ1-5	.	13	TGTGCCAGCAGTGACCAAAACAATCAGCCCCAGCATTTT	CASSDQNNQPQHF
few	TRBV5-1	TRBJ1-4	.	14	TGCGCCAGCAGCTTTATGTCAGGGGATGAAAAACTGTTTTTT	CASSFMSGDEKLFF
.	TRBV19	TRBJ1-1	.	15	TGTGCCAGTACCCCCACGGCCGGAGACGCGTCGGAAGCTTTCTTT	CASTPTAGDASEAFF
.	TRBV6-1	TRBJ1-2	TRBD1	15	TGTGCCAGCAGTGAACAAACAGGGGGTGACTATGGCTACACCTTC	CASSEQTGGDYGYTF
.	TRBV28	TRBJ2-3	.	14	TGTGCCAGCAGTTTTAGGAGGATTACAGATACGCAGTATTTT	CASSFRRITDTQYF
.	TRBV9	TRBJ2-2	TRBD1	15	TGTGCCAGCAGCGTACGGACAGGGGTCCCCGGGGAGCTGTTTTTT	CASSVRTGVPGELFF
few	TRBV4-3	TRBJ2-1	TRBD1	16	TGCGCCAGCAGCCAAGATCCAGGACAGGGGTGGTTTGAGCAGTTCTTC	CASSQDPGQGWFEQFF
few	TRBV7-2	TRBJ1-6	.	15	TGTGCCAGCAGCTTACAAGGGGGGTTAAACTCACCCCTCCACTTT	CASSLQGGLNSPLHF
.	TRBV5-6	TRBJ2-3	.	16	TGTGCCAGCAGCTTATACTCACGGCCAACTAGAAATACGCAGTATTTT	CASSLYSRPTRNTQYF
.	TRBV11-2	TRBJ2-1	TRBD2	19	TGTGCCAGCAGCCTAGTGGGACTAGCGGGGGGAGGGGCCTACAATGAGCAGTTCTTC	CASSLVGLAGGGAYNEQFF
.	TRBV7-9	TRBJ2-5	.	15	TGTGCCAGCAGCTTTGACCGGGCTGGGATTGAGACCCAGTACTTC	CASSFDRAGIETQYF